This T cell receptor beta chain derives from a study of cytomegalovirus exposure and HLA in healthy donors. Researchers ran the PCR with 60 Vbeta and 13 Jbeta primers. Here immunoSEQ multiplex PCR was the method, and the copy in TCRdb shows in-frame clones only, minus some. Its clone listing holds some 120,000 clones. CDR1 is SGHVS and CDR2 is FQNEAQ in the germline V gene. V dropped 2 bases and J dropped 3 bases, with 8 bases sitting between them. The CDR3 sequence is 14 residues long. Sequencing was done on a sample of PBMCs. The V call is TRBV7-8, the J call TRBJ1-3, with D unclear. This sequence originates from a middle-aged man in good health and CMV-seropositive. DNA of the CDR3: TGTGCCAGCAGCTTACGGGGTGGTGGAAACACCATATATTTT. Translated, it gives CASSLRGGGNTIYF.